This is a list of T cell receptor beta chains from one sample in a study of cytomegalovirus exposure and HLA in healthy donors. The table came from immunoSEQ multiplex PCR; TCRdb's copy has only in-frame clones and leaves some out. The sample yields around 180,000 clones, 84% seen once. Sequenced input: PBMCs. Receptors were obtained from a boy younger than 18 in good health and CMV-seronegative. Each CDR3 is given with its conserved first and last residue. D genes are given only for firm matches. Expanded clones are given a class, and other clones once, few, many or no size at all.

clone_size: NA; j_call: TRBJ1-1; d_call: TRBD1; v_call: TRBV19; cdr3_aa: CASRTTGGITEAFF; cdr3_nt: TGTGCCAGTAGGACGACAGGGGGCATCACTGAAGCTTTCTTT
clone_size: NA; j_call: TRBJ2-3; d_call: NA; v_call: TRBV9; cdr3_aa: CASSVGTVSTDTQYF; cdr3_nt: TGTGCCAGCAGCGTAGGGACAGTCAGCACAGATACGCAGTATTTT
clone_size: NA; j_call: TRBJ1-4; d_call: NA; v_call: TRBV30; cdr3_aa: CAWSVGQGYEKLFF; cdr3_nt: TGTGCCTGGAGTGTAGGGCAGGGTTATGAAAAACTGTTTTTT
clone_size: once; j_call: TRBJ1-6; d_call: TRBD1; v_call: TRBV6-1; cdr3_aa: CASSTRTGESPLHF; cdr3_nt: TGTGCCAGCTCAACCAGGACAGGGGAATCACCCCTCCACTTT
clone_size: NA; j_call: TRBJ2-3; d_call: NA; v_call: TRBV9; cdr3_aa: CASSGGSRGDTQYF; cdr3_nt: TGTGCCAGCAGCGGCGGAAGTCGGGGAGATACGCAGTATTTT
clone_size: NA; j_call: TRBJ1-1; d_call: NA; v_call: TRBV13; cdr3_aa: CASSFRDSTYEAFF; cdr3_nt: TGTGCCAGCAGCTTTCGAGACAGTACCTATGAAGCTTTCTTT
clone_size: NA; j_call: TRBJ2-7; d_call: NA; v_call: TRBV13; cdr3_aa: CASSLAGNEQYF; cdr3_nt: TGTGCCAGCAGCTTAGCAGGGAACGAGCAGTACTTC
clone_size: NA; j_call: TRBJ1-6; d_call: TRBD1; v_call: TRBV12-5; cdr3_aa: CASGMTGGNSPLHF; cdr3_nt: TGTGCTAGTGGTATGACAGGGGGGAATTCACCCCTCCACTTT
clone_size: NA; j_call: TRBJ2-7; d_call: TRBD2; v_call: TRBV6-4; cdr3_aa: CARGGGLAGIYEQYF; cdr3_nt: TGTGCCAGGGGGGGTGGACTAGCGGGGATCTACGAGCAGTACTTC
clone_size: few; j_call: TRBJ2-1; d_call: TRBD2; v_call: TRBV13; cdr3_aa: CASSQRAGGSYNEQFF; cdr3_nt: TGTGCCAGCAGCCAAAGAGCGGGAGGGTCCTACAATGAGCAGTTCTTC
clone_size: NA; j_call: TRBJ2-3; d_call: NA; v_call: TRBV5-1; cdr3_aa: CASSLGLKPSTDTQYF; cdr3_nt: TGCGCCAGCAGCTTGGGACTGAAACCTAGCACAGATACGCAGTATTTT
clone_size: NA; j_call: TRBJ2-3; d_call: TRBD1; v_call: TRBV10-3; cdr3_aa: CAISEQGVRTDTQYF; cdr3_nt: TGTGCCATCAGTGAGCAGGGGGTAAGGACAGATACGCAGTATTTT
clone_size: NA; j_call: TRBJ1-2; d_call: NA; v_call: TRBV20-1; cdr3_aa: CSAPDRGYTF; cdr3_nt: TGCAGTGCTCCCGACAGGGGCTACACCTTC
clone_size: NA; j_call: TRBJ2-1; d_call: TRBD2; v_call: TRBV14; cdr3_aa: CASSQGLSVTSGRATYEQFF; cdr3_nt: TGTGCCAGCAGCCAAGGACTAAGCGTGACTAGCGGGAGGGCCACCTATGAGCAGTTCTTC
clone_size: few; j_call: TRBJ2-3; d_call: TRBD1; v_call: TRBV5-8; cdr3_aa: CASSSGQDRTDTQYF; cdr3_nt: TGTGCCAGCAGCTCCGGACAGGATCGCACAGATACGCAGTATTTT
clone_size: once; j_call: TRBJ2-5; d_call: NA; v_call: TRBV20-1; cdr3_aa: CSLLWGQTQYF; cdr3_nt: TGCAGCTTACTCTGGGGCCAGACCCAGTACTTC
clone_size: few; j_call: TRBJ1-1; d_call: NA; v_call: TRBV13; cdr3_aa: CASSSLGGVTEAFF; cdr3_nt: TGTGCCAGCAGCTCTTTAGGGGGTGTCACTGAAGCTTTCTTT
clone_size: NA; j_call: TRBJ1-1; d_call: NA; v_call: TRBV25-1; cdr3_aa: CASSEFGVRNTEAFF; cdr3_nt: TGTGCCAGCAGTGAATTTGGAGTCCGGAACACTGAAGCTTTCTTT
clone_size: NA; j_call: TRBJ2-5; d_call: NA; v_call: TRBV28; cdr3_aa: CASSLSGKTQYF; cdr3_nt: TGTGCCAGCAGTTTATCGGGGAAGACCCAGTACTTC
clone_size: NA; j_call: TRBJ2-3; d_call: NA; v_call: TRBV9; cdr3_aa: CASSVGWQAGTDTQYF; cdr3_nt: TGTGCCAGCAGCGTAGGTTGGCAGGCCGGCACAGATACGCAGTATTTT
clone_size: few; j_call: TRBJ1-1; d_call: NA; v_call: TRBV7-9; cdr3_aa: CASSLSTGANTEAFF; cdr3_nt: TGTGCCAGCAGCTTGTCGACAGGTGCGAACACTGAAGCTTTCTTT
clone_size: NA; j_call: TRBJ1-5; d_call: NA; v_call: TRBV14; cdr3_aa: CASSQLGGNQPQHF; cdr3_nt: TGTGCCAGCAGCCAATTGGGGGGAAATCAGCCCCAGCATTTT
clone_size: NA; j_call: TRBJ1-5; d_call: NA; v_call: TRBV5-1; cdr3_aa: CASSPGGFNQPQHF; cdr3_nt: TGCGCCAGCAGCCCGGGGGGGTTCAATCAGCCCCAGCATTTT
clone_size: once; j_call: TRBJ1-5; d_call: TRBD1; v_call: TRBV9; cdr3_aa: CASSTDGQGGQPQHF; cdr3_nt: TGTGCCAGCAGCACAGATGGACAGGGCGGTCAGCCCCAGCATTTT
clone_size: NA; j_call: TRBJ2-1; d_call: TRBD2; v_call: TRBV5-1; cdr3_aa: CASSLVASGNNEQFF; cdr3_nt: TGCGCCAGCAGCTTGGTGGCTAGCGGTAACAATGAGCAGTTCTTC
clone_size: NA; j_call: TRBJ2-1; d_call: TRBD2; v_call: TRBV4-2; cdr3_aa: CASSQAQRERDEQFF; cdr3_nt: TGTGCCAGCAGCCAAGCCCAGCGGGAGCGCGATGAGCAGTTCTTC
clone_size: NA; j_call: TRBJ1-2; d_call: TRBD1; v_call: TRBV7-9; cdr3_aa: CASNRDRGLVDYGYTF; cdr3_nt: TGTGCCAGCAACCGGGACAGGGGCCTGGTCGACTATGGCTACACCTTC
clone_size: NA; j_call: TRBJ2-1; d_call: NA; v_call: TRBV27; cdr3_aa: CASRTSGINEQFF; cdr3_nt: TGTGCCAGCAGGACATCCGGGATCAATGAGCAGTTCTTC
clone_size: NA; j_call: TRBJ1-2; d_call: NA; v_call: TRBV14; cdr3_aa: CASSQEGRRYGYTF; cdr3_nt: TGTGCCAGCAGCCAAGAAGGCCGGAGGTATGGCTACACCTTC
clone_size: NA; j_call: TRBJ2-1; d_call: TRBD2; v_call: TRBV4-3; cdr3_aa: CASSQDFLAGGIRNEQFF; cdr3_nt: TGCGCCAGCAGCCAAGATTTCCTAGCGGGGGGGATTCGGAATGAGCAGTTCTTC
clone_size: few; j_call: TRBJ1-1; d_call: NA; v_call: TRBV2; cdr3_aa: CASMQVSTEAFF; cdr3_nt: TGTGCCAGTATGCAGGTGAGCACTGAAGCTTTCTTT
clone_size: NA; j_call: TRBJ1-2; d_call: TRBD1; v_call: TRBV7-3; cdr3_aa: CASSLTGTDYGYTF; cdr3_nt: TGTGCCAGCAGCTTAACGGGGACAGACTATGGCTACACCTTC
clone_size: NA; j_call: TRBJ2-2; d_call: TRBD2; v_call: TRBV19; cdr3_aa: CASSILAGAVAGELFF; cdr3_nt: TGTGCCAGTAGTATACTAGCGGGGGCGGTCGCCGGGGAGCTGTTTTTT
clone_size: NA; j_call: TRBJ2-5; d_call: TRBD2; v_call: TRBV6-1; cdr3_aa: CASSEVSSGGAARETQYF; cdr3_nt: TGTGCCAGCAGTGAAGTTTCTAGCGGGGGGGCGGCAAGGGAGACCCAGTACTTC
clone_size: NA; j_call: TRBJ2-3; d_call: TRBD1; v_call: TRBV18; cdr3_aa: CASSLQEAGQGTDTQYF; cdr3_nt: TGTGCCAGCTCACTTCAGGAGGCGGGACAGGGGACAGATACGCAGTATTTT
clone_size: NA; j_call: TRBJ2-1; d_call: TRBD2; v_call: TRBV5-1; cdr3_aa: CASSLGLVLEQFF; cdr3_nt: TGCGCCAGCAGCCTCGGACTAGTCTTAGAGCAGTTCTTC